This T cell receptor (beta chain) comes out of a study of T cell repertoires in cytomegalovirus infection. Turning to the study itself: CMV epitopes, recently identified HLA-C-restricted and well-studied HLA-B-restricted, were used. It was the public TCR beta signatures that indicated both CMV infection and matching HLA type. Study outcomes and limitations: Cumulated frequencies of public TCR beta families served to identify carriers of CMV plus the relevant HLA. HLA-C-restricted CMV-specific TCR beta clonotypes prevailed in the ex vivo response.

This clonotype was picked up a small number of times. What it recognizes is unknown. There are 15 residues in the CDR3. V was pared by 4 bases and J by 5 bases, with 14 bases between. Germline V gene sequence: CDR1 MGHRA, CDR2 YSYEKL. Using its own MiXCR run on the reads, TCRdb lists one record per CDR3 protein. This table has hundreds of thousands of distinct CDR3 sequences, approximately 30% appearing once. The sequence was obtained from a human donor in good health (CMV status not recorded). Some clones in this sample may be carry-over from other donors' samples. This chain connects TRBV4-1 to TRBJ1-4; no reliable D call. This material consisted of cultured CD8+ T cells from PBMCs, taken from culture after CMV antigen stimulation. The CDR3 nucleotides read TGCGCCAGCAGCCCGTTTGGGTCCGACAATGAAAAACTGTTTTTT. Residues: CASSPFGSDNEKLFF.